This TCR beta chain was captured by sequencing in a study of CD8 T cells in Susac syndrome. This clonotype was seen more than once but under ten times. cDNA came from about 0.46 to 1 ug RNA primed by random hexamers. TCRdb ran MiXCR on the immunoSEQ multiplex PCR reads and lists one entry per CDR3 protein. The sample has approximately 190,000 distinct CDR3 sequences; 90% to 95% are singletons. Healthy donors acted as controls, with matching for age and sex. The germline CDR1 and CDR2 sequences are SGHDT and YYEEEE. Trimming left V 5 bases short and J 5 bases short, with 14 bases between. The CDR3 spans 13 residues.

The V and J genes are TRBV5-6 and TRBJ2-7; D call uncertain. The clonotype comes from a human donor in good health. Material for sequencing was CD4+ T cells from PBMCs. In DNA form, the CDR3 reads TGTGCCAGCAGACTGGGAAAGGCCCACGAGCAGTACTTC. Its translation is CASRLGKAHEQYF. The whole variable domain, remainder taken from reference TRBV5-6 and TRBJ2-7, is DAGVTQSPTHLIKTRGQQVTLRCSPKSGHDTVSWYQQALGQGPQFIFQYYEEEERQRGNFPDRFSGHQFPNYSSELNVNALLLGDSALYLCASRLGKAHEQYFGPGTRLTVT.